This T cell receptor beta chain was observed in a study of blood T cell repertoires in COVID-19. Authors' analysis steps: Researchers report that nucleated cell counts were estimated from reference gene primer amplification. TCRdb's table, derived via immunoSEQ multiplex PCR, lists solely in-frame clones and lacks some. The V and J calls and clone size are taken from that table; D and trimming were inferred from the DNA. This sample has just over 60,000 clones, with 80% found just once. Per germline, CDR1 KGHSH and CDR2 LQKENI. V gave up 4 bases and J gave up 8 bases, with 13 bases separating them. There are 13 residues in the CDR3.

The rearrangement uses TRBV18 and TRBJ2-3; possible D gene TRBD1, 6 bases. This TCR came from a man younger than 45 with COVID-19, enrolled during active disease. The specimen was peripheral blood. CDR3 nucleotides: TGTGCCAGCTCACAAGAGGGGGAAGGTACGCAGTATTTT. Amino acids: CASSQEGEGTQYF.